This passage covers 6 T cell receptor beta chains from one sample sequenced in a study of regulatory T cells in long-lasting Graves disease. Time point noted: persistent/refractory GD, antithyroid drugs over 5 years with positive TRAb. From RNA extracted from PBMCs, the TCR library was made. Construction of TCR beta libraries relied on iRepertoire HTBI primers and on Arm-PCR targeting CDR3 regions. One entry per CDR3 protein, called by TCRdb with MiXCR from the multiplex PCR reads. The table lists fewer than 600,000 distinct CDR3 sequences, 20% to 25% of them singletons. Material: peripheral blood mononuclear cells (PBMCs), obtained when the disease was refractory, from a patient treated with antithyroid drugs. The receptors derive from a female donor with Graves disease.

In the case of this clonotype: A much bigger clone sits one base away, suggesting this may be a read error. This chain joins TRBV29-1 and TRBJ1-4; unclear D gene. Germline V gene sequence: CDR1 SQVTM, CDR2 ANQGSEA. This CDR3 spans 12 amino acids. Between the trimmed V and J ends, which lost 7 bases and 2 bases, there was a span of 8 bases. CDR3 loop: CSAGWTNEKLFF. CDR3 nucleotide sequence: TGCAGCGCTGGGTGGACTAATGAAAAACTGTTTTTT.

This clonotype was seen many times. The gene calls are TRBV12-3 or TRBV12-4 and TRBJ2-3; TRBD1 matches at 8 bases. The CDR3 extends over 14 amino acids. After removal of 8 bases from V and 5 bases from J, the junction contained 9 bases not matched to a gene. The CDR3 DNA reads TGTGCCAGCGCCCTAGGGGACAGGCAAGATACGCAGTATTTT. This gives the protein CASALGDRQDTQYF.

This clonotype was seen many times. J is TRBJ1-6 and V is TRBV5-1; possible D gene TRBD1, 5 bases. Trimming took off 7 bases at V and 7 bases at J, with 18 bases between the two ends. Germline CDR1 is SGHRS and CDR2 is YFSETQ. There are 15 residues in the CDR3. Here the CDR3 DNA reads TGCGCCAGCGGGGCAGAAGAGGCCTCCAATTCACCCCTCCACTTT. This sequence encodes CASGAEEASNSPLHF.

This clonotype was seen repeatedly, ten times or more. This sequence joins TRBV27 and TRBJ2-7, with a possible D match to TRBD2 (6 bases). In germline, CDR1 is MNHEY, CDR2 SMNVEV (reference sequence). The CDR3 extends over 14 amino acids. V was clipped by 5 bases and J by 2 bases, with 13 bases between them. CDR3 coding DNA: TGTGCCAGCAGTGGTACCGGGAGTCCCTACGAGCAGTACTTC. It codes for CASSGTGSPYEQYF.

A note on this clonotype: This may arise from a read error, as a much more abundant clone is one base away. V usage is TRBV7-2 and J usage is TRBJ2-4, with no clear D. This CDR3 region has 15 residues. Trimming removed 3 bases from V and 9 bases from J, with 18 bases in between. Per the germline V gene, CDR1 is SGHTA and CDR2 is FQGNSA. This CDR3 reads CASSFLSERGSIQYF. The DNA for the CDR3 is TGTGCCAGCAGCTTCCTTTCGGAAAGAGGAAGCATTCAGTACTTC.

The chain links TRBV4-3 to TRBJ1-5; D gene unclear. The CDR3 totals 13 residues. Germline CDR1 and CDR2: LGHNA and YSLEER. Trimming left V 2 bases short and J 5 bases short, with 7 bases between. Here the CDR3 reads CASSQQTDQPQHF. CDR3 DNA: TGCGCCAGCAGCCAACAAACTGATCAGCCCCAGCATTTT.